Listed below are T cell receptor beta chains from one sample, sequenced in a study of long-term antiretroviral therapy in people with HIV. The protocol was immunoSEQ multiplex PCR, while the TCRdb copy is restricted to in-frame clones and leaves out a portion. The sample yields about 7,000 clones, approximately 70% seen once. The specimen was unsorted PBMCs, collected 0.2 years after starting antiretroviral therapy. The source of these receptors is a man aged 35 to 55 with HIV. Both conserved end residues are part of each CDR3. Fields, in order: clone size, V gene, D gene, J gene, CDR3 protein, CDR3 DNA. A D gene is named only where the DNA matches it firmly. Clone size is stated in some rows and not others, as once, few, many or a class when expanded.

>NA|TRBV6-1|NA|TRBJ2-3
CASKVAVGTDTQYF
TGTGCCAGCAAAGTAGCGGTGGGCACAGATACGCAGTATTTT
>NA|TRBV4-2|NA|TRBJ1-5
CASSQETSDSNQPQHF
TGTGCCAGCAGCCAAGAAACCAGCGATAGCAATCAGCCCCAGCATTTT
>NA|TRBV19|NA|TRBJ2-3
CASSEKDTQYF
TGTGCCAGTAGTGAAAAGGATACGCAGTATTTT
>NA|TRBV7-9|NA|TRBJ2-5
CASSLRGGFETQYF
TGTGCCAGCAGCTTAAGGGGAGGTTTTGAGACCCAGTACTTC
>NA|TRBV29-1|NA|TRBJ1-2
CSVPGLGDHVYGYTF
TGCAGCGTTCCTGGCTTGGGGGATCATGTCTATGGCTACACCTTC
>NA|TRBV6-5|TRBD1|TRBJ1-1
CASSYSLGGGNTEAFF
TGTGCCAGCAGTTACTCCCTAGGAGGGGGCAACACTGAAGCTTTCTTT
>NA|TRBV7-3|NA|TRBJ2-3
CASSLGGFSTDTQYF
TGTGCCAGCAGCTTAGGCGGATTCAGCACAGATACGCAGTATTTT
>NA|TRBV6-5|NA|TRBJ1-1
CASSYSRVSGFTEAFF
TGTGCCAGCAGTTACTCTCGGGTGAGTGGGTTCACTGAAGCTTTCTTT
>NA|TRBV2|TRBD1|TRBJ1-6
CASIFGQAVSPLHF
TGTGCCAGCATCTTCGGACAGGCGGTTTCACCCCTCCACTTT
>NA|TRBV6-1|NA|TRBJ2-6
CASSGDLSGANVLTF
TGTGCCAGCAGTGGGGATCTCTCTGGGGCCAACGTCCTGACTTTC
>NA|TRBV27|NA|TRBJ1-1
CASRLGVKAFF
TGTGCCAGCAGACTCGGAGTAAAAGCTTTCTTT
>NA|TRBV5-1|TRBD1|TRBJ1-2
CASSPEPDRVVSYGYTF
TGCGCCAGCAGCCCCGAGCCGGACAGGGTGGTTAGCTATGGCTACACCTTC
>NA|TRBV18|NA|TRBJ2-7
CASSPPAGPSYEQYF
TGTGCCAGCTCACCACCGGCAGGGCCCTCCTACGAGCAGTACTTC
>NA|TRBV5-1|NA|TRBJ1-2
CASSAGPGYTF
TGCGCCAGCAGCGCCGGACCAGGCTACACCTTC
>NA|TRBV5-6|NA|TRBJ1-5
CASSFTGGNQPQHF
TGTGCCAGCAGCTTCACAGGCGGCAATCAGCCCCAGCATTTT
>NA|TRBV7-8|NA|TRBJ1-3
CASISLGNTIYF
TGTGCCAGCATCTCGCTGGGAAACACCATATATTTT
>NA|TRBV4-1|TRBD1|TRBJ1-1
CASSQDAGTGFEAFF
TGCGCCAGCAGCCAAGATGCAGGGACAGGGTTTGAAGCTTTCTTT
>NA|TRBV11-3|TRBD2|TRBJ2-1
CASSLSGPPNEQFF
TGTGCCAGCAGCCTTAGCGGGCCCCCGAATGAGCAGTTCTTC
>NA|TRBV5-6|NA|TRBJ2-1
CASSLAASLLGFF
TGTGCCAGCAGCTTGGCGGCTAGCCTCTTGGGGTTCTTC
>NA|TRBV30|NA|TRBJ1-3
CAWNTGNSGNTIYF
TGTGCCTGGAACACAGGGAACTCTGGAAACACCATATATTTT
>once|TRBV2|NA|TRBJ2-3
CASSEGGVTDTQYF
TGTGCCAGCAGTGAAGGCGGGGTGACAGATACGCAGTATTTT
>NA|TRBV14|NA|TRBJ2-7
CASSYLGLPREQYF
TGTGCCAGCAGCTACCTGGGGCTCCCGAGGGAGCAGTACTTC